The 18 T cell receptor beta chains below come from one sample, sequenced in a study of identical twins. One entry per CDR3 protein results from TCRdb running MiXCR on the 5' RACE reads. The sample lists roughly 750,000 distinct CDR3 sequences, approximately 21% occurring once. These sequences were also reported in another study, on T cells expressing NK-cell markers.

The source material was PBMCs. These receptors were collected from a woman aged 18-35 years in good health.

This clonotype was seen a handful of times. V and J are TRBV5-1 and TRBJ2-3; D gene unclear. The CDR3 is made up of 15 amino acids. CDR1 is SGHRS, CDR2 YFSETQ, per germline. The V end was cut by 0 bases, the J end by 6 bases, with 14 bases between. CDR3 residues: CASSLGWEDEDTQYF. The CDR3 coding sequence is TGCGCCAGCAGCTTGGGGTGGGAAGATGAGGATACGCAGTATTTT.

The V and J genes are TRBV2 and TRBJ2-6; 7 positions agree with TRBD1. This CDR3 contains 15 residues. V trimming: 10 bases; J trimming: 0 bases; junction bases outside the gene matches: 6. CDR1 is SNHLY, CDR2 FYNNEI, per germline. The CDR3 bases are TGTGCCATACCGGGACAGAACTCTGGGGCCAACGTCCTGACTTTC. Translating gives CAIPGQNSGANVLTF. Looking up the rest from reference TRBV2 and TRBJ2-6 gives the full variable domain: EPEVTQTPSHQVTQMGQEVILRCVPISNHLYFYWYRQILGQKVEFLVSFYNNEISEKSEIFDDQFSVERPDGSNFTLKIRSTKLEDSAMYFCAIPGQNSGANVLTFGAGSRLTVL.

The CDR3 reads CSAPTSGGAYEQYF. CDR3 nucleotide sequence: TGCAGTGCACCTACTAGCGGGGGGGCCTACGAGCAGTACTTC. The chain carries TRBV20-1 and TRBJ2-7, with 13 positions matching TRBD2. The CDR3 has 14 residues. With V trimmed by 6 bases and J by 2 bases, 4 bases remained unmatched. CDR1 and CDR2 (germline): DFQATT, SNEGSKA (reference sequence).

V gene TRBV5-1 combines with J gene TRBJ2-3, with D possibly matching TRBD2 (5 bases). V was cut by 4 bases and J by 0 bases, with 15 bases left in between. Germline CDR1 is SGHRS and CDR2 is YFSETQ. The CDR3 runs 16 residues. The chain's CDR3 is CASSPPGAASTDTQYF. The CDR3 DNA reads TGCGCCAGCAGCCCGCCCGGAGCGGCTAGCACAGATACGCAGTATTTT.

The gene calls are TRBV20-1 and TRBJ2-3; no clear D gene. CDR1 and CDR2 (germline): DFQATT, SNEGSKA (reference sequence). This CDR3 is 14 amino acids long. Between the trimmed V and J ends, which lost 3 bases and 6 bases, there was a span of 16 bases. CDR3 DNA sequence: TGCAGTGCTAGGGAAGACTCGGCTCGGGATACGCAGTATTTT. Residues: CSAREDSARDTQYF.

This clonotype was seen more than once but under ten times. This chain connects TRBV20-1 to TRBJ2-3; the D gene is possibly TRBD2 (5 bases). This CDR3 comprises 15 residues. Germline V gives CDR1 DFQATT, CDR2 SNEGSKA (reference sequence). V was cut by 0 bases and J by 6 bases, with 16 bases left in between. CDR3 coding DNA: TGCAGTGCTAGAGATTGGGCTAGCCCCCCGGATACGCAGTATTTT. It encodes CSARDWASPPDTQYF.

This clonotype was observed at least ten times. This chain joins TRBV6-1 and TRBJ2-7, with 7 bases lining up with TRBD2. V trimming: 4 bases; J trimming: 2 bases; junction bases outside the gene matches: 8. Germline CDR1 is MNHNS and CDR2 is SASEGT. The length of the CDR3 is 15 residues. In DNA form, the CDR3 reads TGTGCCAGCAGTGCAGGGCGGGGGAGCCCCTACGAGCAGTACTTC. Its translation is CASSAGRGSPYEQYF.

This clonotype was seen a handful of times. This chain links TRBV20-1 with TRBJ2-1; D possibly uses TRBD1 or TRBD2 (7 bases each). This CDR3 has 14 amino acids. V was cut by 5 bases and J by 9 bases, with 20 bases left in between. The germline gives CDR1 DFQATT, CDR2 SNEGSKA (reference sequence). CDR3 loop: CSAGGGQTYGEQFF. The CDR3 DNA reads TGCAGTGCTGGGGGGGGACAGACCTATGGTGAGCAGTTCTTC.

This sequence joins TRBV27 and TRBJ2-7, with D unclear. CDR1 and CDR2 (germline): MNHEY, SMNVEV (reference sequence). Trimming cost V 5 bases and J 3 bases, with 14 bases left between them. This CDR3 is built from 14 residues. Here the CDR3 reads CASSPDIQGYEQYF. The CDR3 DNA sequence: TGTGCCAGCAGTCCTGACATACAAGGCTACGAGCAGTACTTC.

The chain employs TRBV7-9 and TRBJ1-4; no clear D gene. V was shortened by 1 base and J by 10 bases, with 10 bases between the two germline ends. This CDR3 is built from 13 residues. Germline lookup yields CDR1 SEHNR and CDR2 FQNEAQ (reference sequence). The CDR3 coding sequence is TGTGCCAGCAGCTTAGGCGAGTCGGGAAAACTGTTTTTT. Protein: CASSLGESGKLFF.

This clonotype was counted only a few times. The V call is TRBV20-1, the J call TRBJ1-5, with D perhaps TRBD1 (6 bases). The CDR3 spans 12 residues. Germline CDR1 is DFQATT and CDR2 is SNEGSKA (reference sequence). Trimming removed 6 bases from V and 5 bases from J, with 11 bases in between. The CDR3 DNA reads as TGCAGTGCAACTGCAGGGGATCAGCCCCAGCATTTT. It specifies CSATAGDQPQHF.

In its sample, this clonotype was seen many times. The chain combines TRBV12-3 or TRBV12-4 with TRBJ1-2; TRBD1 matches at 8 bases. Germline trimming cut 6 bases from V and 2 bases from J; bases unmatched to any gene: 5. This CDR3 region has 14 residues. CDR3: CASRTGQENYGYTF. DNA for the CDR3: TGTGCCAGCAGGACGGGACAGGAAAACTATGGCTACACCTTC.

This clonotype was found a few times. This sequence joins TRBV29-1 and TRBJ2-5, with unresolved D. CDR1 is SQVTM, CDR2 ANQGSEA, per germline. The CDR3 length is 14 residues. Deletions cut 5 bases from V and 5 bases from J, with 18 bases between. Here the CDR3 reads CSVFSGWGDETQYF. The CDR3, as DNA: TGCAGCGTTTTCTCAGGTTGGGGTGATGAGACCCAGTACTTC. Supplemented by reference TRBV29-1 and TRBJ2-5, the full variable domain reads SAVISQKPSRDICQRGTSLTIQCQVDSQVTMMFWYRQQPGQSLTLIATANQGSEATYESGFVIDKFPISRPNLTFSTLTVSNMSPEDSSIYLCSVFSGWGDETQYFGPGTRLLVL.

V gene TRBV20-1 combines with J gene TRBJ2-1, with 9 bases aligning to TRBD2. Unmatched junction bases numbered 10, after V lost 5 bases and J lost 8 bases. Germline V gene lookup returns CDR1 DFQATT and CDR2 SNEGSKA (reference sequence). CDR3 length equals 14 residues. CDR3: CSAYIAGEADEQFF. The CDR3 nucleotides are TGCAGTGCTTATATAGCGGGAGAGGCGGATGAGCAGTTCTTC.

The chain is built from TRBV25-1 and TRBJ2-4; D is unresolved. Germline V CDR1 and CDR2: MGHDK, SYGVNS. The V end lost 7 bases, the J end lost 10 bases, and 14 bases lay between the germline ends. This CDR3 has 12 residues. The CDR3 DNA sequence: TGTGCCAGCAAGGGCGGCCTGGGGATTCAGTACTTC. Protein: CASKGGLGIQYF.

CDR3 nucleotide sequence: TGTGCCAGCAGTGCCGGGGCGCGGGAGGTCAATGAGCAGTTCTTC. Translation gives CASSAGAREVNEQFF. The chain has TRBV12-3 or TRBV12-4 and TRBJ2-1, with 8 bases lining up with TRBD2. J gave up 6 bases and V 5 bases, and 9 bases lay outside the gene matches. There are 15 residues in the CDR3.

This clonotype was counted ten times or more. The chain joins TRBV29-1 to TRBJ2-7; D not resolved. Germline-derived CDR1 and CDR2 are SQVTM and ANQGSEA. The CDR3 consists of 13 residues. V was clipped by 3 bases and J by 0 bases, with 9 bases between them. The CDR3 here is CSVEGRNSYEQYF. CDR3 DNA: TGCAGCGTTGAGGGCAGGAACTCCTACGAGCAGTACTTC.

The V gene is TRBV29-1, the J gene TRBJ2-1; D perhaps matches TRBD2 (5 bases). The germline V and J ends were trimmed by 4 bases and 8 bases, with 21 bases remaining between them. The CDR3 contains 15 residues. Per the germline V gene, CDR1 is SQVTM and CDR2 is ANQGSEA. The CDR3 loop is CSVAFFGSGNDEQFF. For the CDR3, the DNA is TGCAGCGTTGCATTCTTTGGGAGTGGGAACGATGAGCAGTTCTTC.